The source of this T cell receptor (beta chain) is a study of blood T cell repertoires in COVID-19. Across the study: Donors in the United States, Italy and Spain gave samples during acute or convalescent COVID-19.

Ages ranged from roughly 18 to 100 years, with residence in more than 20 US areas. Cohorts were determined from participant-reported clinical history. Repertoires were generated with immunoSEQ multiplex PCR, while TCRdb's copy carries only in-frame clones and drops some. Of around 290,000 clones in the sample, 88% were seen once. The receptor was derived from a woman aged 30 to 39 who had recovered from COVID-19. Sequenced material: PBMCs or T cells enriched from blood (not recorded which).

Here the CDR3 DNA reads TGTGCCAGCATGGCAGGGAGCACAGATACGCAGTATTTT. It is translated as CASMAGSTDTQYF. This chain joins TRBV28 and TRBJ2-3; possible D gene TRBD1, 5 bases. The V end was cut by 7 bases, the J end by 0 bases, with 8 bases between. Per germline, CDR1 MDHEN and CDR2 SYDVKM. The CDR3 length is 13 residues.